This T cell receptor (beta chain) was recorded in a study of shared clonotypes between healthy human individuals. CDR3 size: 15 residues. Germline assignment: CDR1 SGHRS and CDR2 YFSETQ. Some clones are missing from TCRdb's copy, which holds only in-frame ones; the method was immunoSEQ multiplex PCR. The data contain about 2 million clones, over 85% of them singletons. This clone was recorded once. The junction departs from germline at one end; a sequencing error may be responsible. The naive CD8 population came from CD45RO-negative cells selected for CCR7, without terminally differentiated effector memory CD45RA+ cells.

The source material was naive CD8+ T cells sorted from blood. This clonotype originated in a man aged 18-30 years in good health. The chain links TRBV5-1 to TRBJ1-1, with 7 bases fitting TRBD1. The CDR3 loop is CASSFNPRGNPEAFF. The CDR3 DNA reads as TGCGCCAGCAGCTTTAATCCCAGGGGGAACCCTGAAGCTTTCTTT.